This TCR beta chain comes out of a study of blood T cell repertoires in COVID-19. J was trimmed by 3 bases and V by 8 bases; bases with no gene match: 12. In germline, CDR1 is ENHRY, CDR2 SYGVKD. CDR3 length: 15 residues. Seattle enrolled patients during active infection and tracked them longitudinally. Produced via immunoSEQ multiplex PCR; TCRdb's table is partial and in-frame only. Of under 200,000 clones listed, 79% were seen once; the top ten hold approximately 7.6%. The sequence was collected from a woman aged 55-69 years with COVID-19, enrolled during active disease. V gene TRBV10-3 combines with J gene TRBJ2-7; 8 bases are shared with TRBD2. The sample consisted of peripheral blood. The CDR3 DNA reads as TGTGCCATCTCTCCCCCGGGGGGGAGAAGCTACGAGCAGTACTTC. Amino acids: CAISPPGGRSYEQYF.